One T cell receptor beta chain is described in this entry. The antigen is not known. These data come from a study of EBV T-cell therapy then PD-1 blockade in nasopharyngeal carcinoma. Sequencing was performed with immunoSEQ multiplex PCR; in TCRdb, only in-frame clones are kept and a portion is missing. The sample gives roughly 20,000 clones, roughly 80% of which show up once; less than 35% is in the top ten. Treatment of the sample: AdE1-LMPpoly-expanded autologous EBV-specific T-cell therapy followed by anti-PD-1 nivolumab. CDR1 is MNHEY, CDR2 SMNVEV, per germline (reference sequence). V dropped 0 bases and J dropped 7 bases, with 13 bases sitting between them. The CDR3 extends over 15 amino acids.

The clonotype was recovered from a man aged 35-49 years with nasopharyngeal carcinoma. The sample in question was CD8+ T cells from blood, obtained at approximately day 30 from a patient whose treatment included autologous EBV-specific T cells and nivolumab. The chain has TRBV27 and TRBJ1-5; D not certain. In DNA, the CDR3 is TGTGCCAGCAGTTTATCCCCCCATCCGCTACAGCCCCAGCATTTT. Protein sequence: CASSLSPHPLQPQHF.